This passage covers 9 T cell receptor beta chains from one sample sequenced in a study of cytomegalovirus exposure and HLA in healthy donors. Vbeta (60) and Jbeta (13) primers were used in the PCR. The data were produced by immunoSEQ multiplex PCR, yet TCRdb's version contains in-frame clones alone and is incomplete. The sample has some 160,000 clones, around three quarters seen once; the top ten hold 5.7%. Specimen: PBMCs. The origin of the receptors is a man aged 40-49 years in good health and CMV-seronegative.

The genes are TRBV5-1 and TRBJ2-6; tentative D call: TRBD2 (6 bases). V lost 6 bases and J lost 2, with 15 bases in between. The germline gives CDR1 SGHRS, CDR2 YFSETQ. The CDR3 is made up of 16 amino acids. The CDR3 DNA reads TGCGCCAGCACGAAGACCGGGGGAGCTGGGGCCAACGTCCTGACTTTC. The encoded protein is CASTKTGGAGANVLTF. Full variable domain (missing parts from reference TRBV5-1 and TRBJ2-6): KAGVTQTPRYLIKTRGQQVTLSCSPISGHRSVSWYQQTPGQGLQFLFEYFSETQRNKGNFPGRFSGRQFSNSRSEMNVSTLELGDSALYLCASTKTGGAGANVLTFGAGSRLTVL.

The V gene is TRBV4-3, the J gene TRBJ2-7, with D tentatively TRBD1 (5 bases). The CDR3 sequence is 14 residues long. The germline gives CDR1 LGHNA, CDR2 YSLEER. Trimming removed 0 bases from V and 1 base from J, with 7 bases in between. This CDR3 is CASSQDQGSYEQYF. CDR3 DNA: TGCGCCAGCAGCCAAGATCAGGGATCCTACGAGCAGTACTTC.

J is TRBJ2-5 and V is TRBV5-1; 8 bases map to TRBD2. V was clipped by 3 bases and J by 5 bases; unmatched bases: 3. The germline V gene encodes CDR1 SGHRS and CDR2 YFSETQ. This CDR3 spans 13 amino acids. CDR3 protein: CASSSGGRETQYF. CDR3 DNA sequence: TGCGCCAGCAGCTCGGGAGGGCGGGAGACCCAGTACTTC. Looking up the rest from reference TRBV5-1 and TRBJ2-5 gives the full variable domain: KAGVTQTPRYLIKTRGQQVTLSCSPISGHRSVSWYQQTPGQGLQFLFEYFSETQRNKGNFPGRFSGRQFSNSRSEMNVSTLELGDSALYLCASSSGGRETQYFGPGTRLLVL.

J is TRBJ1-2 and V is TRBV7-9; 7 bases are a match to TRBD1. From germline, CDR1 is SEHNR and CDR2 FQNEAQ (reference sequence). The CDR3 spans 14 residues. The trim removed 6 bases at V and 5 bases at J, leaving 9 bases unmatched. CDR3 residues: CASRKYDRDYGYTF. For the CDR3, the DNA is TGTGCCAGCAGGAAATATGACAGGGATTATGGCTACACCTTC.

This chain joins TRBV18 and TRBJ2-5, with TRBD2 identical over 8 bases. Germline V CDR1 and CDR2: KGHSH, LQKENI. V shed 8 bases, J shed 3 bases, and the junction held 5 bases outside the gene matches. The length of the CDR3 is 13 residues. CDR3 amino acids: CASRGGPEETQYF. The CDR3, as DNA: TGTGCCAGCCGGGGGGGTCCTGAAGAGACCCAGTACTTC.

This clone was recorded a few times. The V and J genes are TRBV7-8 and TRBJ2-1, with D possibly TRBD2 on 7 matching bases. The V gene's germline CDR1 is SGHVS and CDR2 FQNEAQ. Trimming stripped 1 base from V and 3 bases from J, with 13 bases between. The CDR3 sequence is 16 residues long. The CDR3 DNA is TGTGCCAGCAGCTTAGAGGCGGGGGCGCTCTACAATGAGCAGTTCTTC. It codes for CASSLEAGALYNEQFF.

The chain has TRBV9 and TRBJ2-2, with D perhaps matching TRBD2 (6 bases). Germline assignment: CDR1 SGDLS and CDR2 YYNGEE. The V end was cut by 4 bases, the J end by 3 bases, with 13 bases between. This CDR3 is built from 15 residues. CDR3 coding DNA: TGTGCCAGCAGCCCGCGCGGGGAGGACACCGGGGAGCTGTTTTTT. Its translation: CASSPRGEDTGELFF. Based on the CDR3 plus reference TRBV9 and TRBJ2-2, the full variable domain is DSGVTQTPKHLITATGQRVTLRCSPRSGDLSVYWYQQSLDQGLQFLIQYYNGEERAKGNILERFSAQQFPDLHSELNLSSLELGDSALYFCASSPRGEDTGELFFGEGSRLTVL.

The V and J genes are TRBV7-2 and TRBJ1-1; 8 nucleotides agree with TRBD1. Trimming removed 3 bases from V and 4 bases from J; junction bases left unmatched: 10. Germline V gene sequence: CDR1 SGHTA, CDR2 FQGNSA. The CDR3 is 16 amino acids. CDR3 sequence reads: CASSLLTTGVSTEAFF. DNA of the CDR3: TGTGCCAGCAGCTTGCTTACGACAGGGGTAAGCACTGAAGCTTTCTTT. Full variable domain (rest looked up from reference TRBV7-2 and TRBJ1-1): GAGVSQSPSNKVTEKGKDVELRCDPISGHTALYWYRQSLGQGLEFLIYFQGNSAPDKSGLPSDRFSAERTGGSVSTLTIQRTQQEDSAVYLCASSLLTTGVSTEAFFGQGTRLTVV.

The chain carries TRBV7-9 and TRBJ2-7, with 9 bases lining up with TRBD2. The CDR3 runs 16 residues. The V and J ends lost 1 base and 5 bases, in that order; junction bases with no gene match: 9. CDR1 and CDR2 (germline): SEHNR, FQNEAQ (reference sequence). CDR3 DNA: TGTGCCAGCAGCTTAGTTGGGCGGGGGGGCATCAACGAGCAGTACTTC. This encodes CASSLVGRGGINEQYF.